This passage covers 31 T cell receptor beta chains from one sample sequenced in a study of post-analysis software for immune sequencing data. Their recognized antigens are unknown. Regarding the study as a whole: Compared with controls, patients had more of 4 to 6 TRBV segments, including TRBV5-6, TRBV5-1 and TRBV20-1.

The TCR beta cDNA libraries carried unique molecular identifiers. TCRdb independently ran MiXCR on the PCR reads; one entry per CDR3 protein. Counted here are about 460,000 distinct CDR3 sequences, less than 45% occurring once; the ten biggest clones make up 9% to 14%. Sequences were obtained from blood. These receptors were obtained from a girl aged 5-17 years with multiple sclerosis.

This rearrangement joins TRBV9 to TRBJ1-2; 8 bases are shared with TRBD1. This CDR3 is 15 amino acids long. V shed 3 bases and J 3 bases; nucleotides not matched to a gene: 7. CDR1 and CDR2 from the germline V gene are SGDLS and YYNGEE. CDR3 sequence reads: CASSARDRTYYGYTF. CDR3 nucleotide sequence: TGTGCCAGCAGCGCCCGGGACAGGACCTACTATGGCTACACCTTC.

This clonotype has more than one count but fewer than ten. The rearrangement uses TRBV7-9 and TRBJ2-5; 7 bases are shared with TRBD1. This CDR3 spans 15 amino acids. The J segment lost 1 base and the V segment lost 3 bases, leaving 5 bases of the junction unmatched. Germline V gene data show CDR1 as SEHNR and CDR2 as FQNEAQ (reference sequence). Written as DNA, the CDR3 is TGTGCCAGCAGCTTGGGACAGCGAATCCAAGAGACCCAGTACTTC. Translating it yields CASSLGQRIQETQYF.

This clonotype was detected only a few times. The chain joins TRBV5-4 to TRBJ2-3; D remains unclear. Trimming took off 2 bases at V and 3 bases at J, with 13 bases between the two ends. Germline values: CDR1 SGHNT, CDR2 YYREEE (reference sequence). The CDR3 contains 15 residues. The CDR3 bases are TGTGCCAGCAGCTTAAATACAGTTGGGACAGATACGCAGTATTTT. This sequence encodes CASSLNTVGTDTQYF.

This clonotype was found a few times. The V gene is TRBV28, the J gene TRBJ1-1, with TRBD1 as a possible D gene (5 bases). The germline V and J ends were trimmed by 6 bases and 4 bases, with 21 bases remaining between them. This CDR3 spans 16 amino acids. Germline assignment: CDR1 MDHEN and CDR2 SYDVKM. As DNA, the CDR3 is TGTGCCAGCAGCTTGTATAGGGGATCCCCTGCCACTGAAGCTTTCTTT. As protein: CASSLYRGSPATEAFF.

This clonotype was counted between two and nine times. The V and J genes are TRBV15 and TRBJ2-5; no clear D gene. CDR3 length: 12 amino acids. V lost 1 base to trimming and J lost 6 bases, with 6 bases between them. Germline CDR1 reads LNHNV; CDR2 reads YYDKDF (reference sequence). The CDR3 reads CATSRVLQTQYF. DNA for the CDR3: TGTGCCACCAGCAGAGTCTTGCAGACCCAGTACTTC.

CDR3 sequence reads: CASSEGRGAETQYF. The DNA for the CDR3 is TGTGCCAGCAGTGAAGGTAGAGGGGCAGAGACCCAGTACTTC. The rearrangement uses TRBV25-1 and TRBJ2-5; D may be TRBD1 or TRBD2 (5 bases each). Germline V CDR1 and CDR2: MGHDK, SYGVNS. This CDR3 is built from 14 residues. The V gene lost 2 bases and the J gene lost 4 bases, with 11 bases spanning the gap. The complete variable domain, with remaining parts taken from reference TRBV25-1 and TRBJ2-5, reads EADIYQTPRYLVIGTGKKITLECSQTMGHDKMYWYQQDPGMELHLIHYSYGVNSTEKGDLSSESTVSRIRTEHFPLTLESARPSHTSQYLCASSEGRGAETQYFGPGTRLLVL.

In its sample, this clonotype was seen once. CDR3 amino acids: CASSRDPGANVLTF. DNA for the CDR3: TGTGCCAGCAGTCGGGATCCTGGGGCCAACGTCCTGACTTTC. This chain joins TRBV6-5 and TRBJ2-6; the D gene is possibly TRBD2 (5 bases). CDR1 and CDR2 (germline): MNHEY, SVGAGI. V lost 5 bases and J lost 2, with 7 bases in between. The CDR3 is 14 amino acids.

The gene calls are TRBV28 and TRBJ2-1, with TRBD2 identical over 8 bases. The J segment lost 0 bases and the V segment lost 5 bases, leaving 6 bases of the junction unmatched. Germline V gene data show CDR1 as MDHEN and CDR2 as SYDVKM. This CDR3 is built from 16 residues. The CDR3 loop is CASSAFSGDSYNEQFF. In nucleotides, the CDR3 is TGTGCCAGCAGTGCCTTTAGCGGGGACTCCTACAATGAGCAGTTCTTC. The full variable domain, with the rest looked up from reference TRBV28 and TRBJ2-1, is DVKVTQSSRYLVKRTGEKVFLECVQDMDHENMFWYRQDPGLGLRLIYFSYDVKMKEKGDIPEGYSVSREKKERFSLILESASTNQTSMYLCASSAFSGDSYNEQFFGPGTRLTVL.

This sequence joins TRBV24-1 and TRBJ2-3, with 7 bases aligning to TRBD2. The trim removed 0 bases at V and 3 bases at J, leaving 5 bases unmatched. Germline V gene lookup returns CDR1 KGHDR and CDR2 SFDVKD. The CDR3 is 16 amino acids. The CDR3 DNA reads as TGTGCCACCAGTGATTTGATGGCTAGCGGTACAGATACGCAGTATTTT. It codes for CATSDLMASGTDTQYF.

V gene TRBV29-1 combines with J gene TRBJ1-2; the D gene is possibly TRBD1 (5 bases). This CDR3 region has 15 residues. The V end was cut by 4 bases, the J end by 2 bases, with 17 bases between. Germline V gives CDR1 SQVTM, CDR2 ANQGSEA. For the CDR3, the DNA is TGCAGCGTTGTGGGAGACAGTCCCTCGAACTATGGCTACACCTTC. Amino acids: CSVVGDSPSNYGYTF.

In its sample, this clonotype was seen a few times. This chain joins TRBV20-1 and TRBJ2-6; 8 bases are a match to TRBD1. Germline V gene sequence: CDR1 DFQATT, CDR2 SNEGSKA (reference sequence). The CDR3 runs to 15 residues. The CDR3 loop reads CSLTQGAGGANVLTF. The CDR3 nucleotides are TGCAGCCTGACTCAGGGGGCAGGTGGGGCCAACGTCCTGACTTTC.

The chain couples TRBV5-1 to TRBJ2-1; 13 bases are shared with TRBD2. The V gene's germline CDR1 is SGHRS and CDR2 YFSETQ. The trim removed 4 bases at V and 8 bases at J, leaving 6 bases unmatched. The CDR3 consists of 15 residues. CDR3 DNA: TGCGCCAGCAGCCCCGGGACTAGCGGGACCTATGAGCAGTTCTTC. This gives the protein CASSPGTSGTYEQFF.

The chain recombines TRBV5-1 with TRBJ2-1; 9 bases fit TRBD2. The CDR3 is made up of 18 amino acids. J lost 5 bases, V lost 2 bases, and 14 bases had no gene match. CDR1 SGHRS and CDR2 YFSETQ come from the germline V gene. The CDR3 DNA follows: TGCGCCAGCAGCTTACTCCTACTGCGGGAGGGGATAAACAATGAGCAGTTCTTC. Its translation is CASSLLLLREGINNEQFF.

The V and J genes are TRBV7-2 and TRBJ2-1, with D unresolved. V was pared by 1 base and J by 7 bases, with 14 bases between. CDR1 and CDR2 from the germline V gene are SGHTA and FQGNSA. This CDR3 contains 15 residues. For the CDR3, the DNA is TGTGCCAGCAGCTTAGACTACCTCTTGAGGAATGAGCAGTTCTTC. This codes for CASSLDYLLRNEQFF. Full variable domain (remainder filled in from reference TRBV7-2 and TRBJ2-1): GAGVSQSPSNKVTEKGKDVELRCDPISGHTALYWYRQSLGQGLEFLIYFQGNSAPDKSGLPSDRFSAERTGGSVSTLTIQRTQQEDSAVYLCASSLDYLLRNEQFFGPGTRLTVL.

The CDR3 is CSAEGDSTDTQYF. The CDR3, as DNA: TGCAGTGCTGAGGGGGACAGCACAGATACGCAGTATTTT. This chain links TRBV20-1 with TRBJ2-3; D perhaps matches TRBD1 (6 bases). Trimming took off 5 bases at V and 0 bases at J, with 9 bases between the two ends. The CDR3 is made up of 13 amino acids. Germline CDR1 reads DFQATT; CDR2 reads SNEGSKA (reference sequence).

This clonotype was seen a handful of times. The V call is TRBV28, the J call TRBJ2-1; the D gene is possibly TRBD1 (5 bases). Trimming left V 4 bases short and J 6 bases short, with 22 bases between. There are 17 residues in the CDR3. CDR1 is MDHEN, CDR2 SYDVKM, per germline. The CDR3 is CASSSTDISRRGNEQFF. CDR3 in DNA: TGTGCCAGCAGTTCCACCGACATTAGTAGAAGGGGCAATGAGCAGTTCTTC.

There are a few counts of this clonotype. The chain links TRBV11-2 to TRBJ2-3; 9 bases agree with TRBD2. The germline V gene has CDR1 SGHAT and CDR2 FQNNGV. J gave up 4 bases and V 4 bases, and 15 bases lay outside the gene matches. The CDR3 runs to 18 residues. CDR3 protein: CASSSSTYETSGPDTQYF. The CDR3, as DNA: TGTGCCAGCAGCTCCTCAACCTACGAAACTAGCGGGCCAGATACGCAGTATTTT.

The gene calls are TRBV5-1 and TRBJ1-4; 7 nucleotides match TRBD1. CDR3 size: 17 residues. The germline V gene has CDR1 SGHRS and CDR2 YFSETQ. V shed 0 bases, J shed 8 bases, and the junction held 13 bases outside the gene matches. The CDR3 protein is CASSLGGTVSPVEKLFF. CDR3 sequence (DNA): TGCGCCAGCAGCTTGGGGGGGACAGTCTCCCCCGTGGAAAAACTGTTTTTT.

Remarks on this clonotype: At one boundary the junction diverges from the germline segment, which might be a read error. J is TRBJ2-1 and V is TRBV20-1; 11 bases line up with TRBD2. The length of the CDR3 is 18 residues. The germline V gene has CDR1 DFQATT and CDR2 SNEGSKA (reference sequence). The CDR3 loop reads CSARVITSGRLSYNGQFF. The CDR3 DNA reads TGCAGTGCTAGAGTCATTACTAGCGGGAGACTCTCCTACAATGGGCAGTTCTTC.

In the case of this clonotype: A read error is possible here, since a much larger clone lies one base away. The gene calls are TRBV27 and TRBJ2-7, with D hard to call. The CDR3 totals 15 residues. CDR1 and CDR2 from the germline V gene are MNHEY and SMNVEV (reference sequence). CDR3 nucleotide sequence: TGTGCCAGCAGTCCCCGGACCGCCAGGACCTACGGGCAGTACTTC. It specifies CASSPRTARTYGQYF.

This clonotype was seen a few times. The chain employs TRBV20-1 and TRBJ2-5; D is unresolved. CDR3 size: 12 residues. Germline V lookup: CDR1 DFQATT, CDR2 SNEGSKA (reference sequence). V lost 2 bases, J lost 2 bases, and 6 bases lay in between. The CDR3 bases are TGCAGTGCTAGAAGGGCTCAAGAGACCCAGTACTTC. Translation: CSARRAQETQYF.

The V and J genes are TRBV15 and TRBJ2-5; D gene unclear. The CDR3 runs to 13 residues. Deletions cut 3 bases from V and 11 bases from J, with 16 bases between. CDR1 and CDR2 (germline): LNHNV, YYDKDF (reference sequence). CDR3 region: CATSSPNYNEQYF. Here the CDR3 DNA reads TGTGCCACCAGCAGTCCCAACTACAATGAGCAGTACTTC.

This chain connects TRBV5-8 to TRBJ1-2; a possible D gene is TRBD1 (6 bases). The germline V and J ends were trimmed by 5 bases and 4 bases, with 18 bases remaining between them. The CDR3 consists of 15 residues. Germline CDR1 and CDR2: SGHTS and YDEGEE. CDR3 region: CASRPSQGLGYGYTF. CDR3 coding DNA: TGTGCCAGCAGGCCCTCACAGGGTCTCGGCTATGGCTACACCTTC.

The rearrangement joins TRBV6-2 or TRBV6-3 to TRBJ2-1; D unclear. This CDR3 spans 13 amino acids. Germline V lookup: CDR1 MNHEY, CDR2 SVGEGT. Trimming left V 8 bases short and J 6 bases short, with 14 bases between. The DNA of the CDR3 is TGTGCCAGCGAAGTTAACTCAGGCAATGAGCAGTTCTTC. Its protein is CASEVNSGNEQFF.

V and J are TRBV4-1 and TRBJ1-2; D is possibly TRBD1 (5 bases). V lost 0 bases and J lost 4, with 12 bases in between. The V gene's germline CDR1 is MGHRA and CDR2 YSYEKL. There are 15 residues in the CDR3. The CDR3 sequence: CASSQEWQGGYGYTF. The CDR3, as DNA: TGCGCCAGCAGCCAAGAGTGGCAGGGTGGCTATGGCTACACCTTC.

The chain couples TRBV28 to TRBJ1-4; 8 nucleotides agree with TRBD1. Unmatched junction bases numbered 5, after V lost 3 bases and J lost 8 bases. Per germline, CDR1 MDHEN and CDR2 SYDVKM. The CDR3 extends over 14 amino acids. The CDR3 DNA is TGTGCCAGCAGTTTGACAGGGGAAGAGGAAAAACTGTTTTTT. Translated: CASSLTGEEEKLFF. The full variable domain, rest sourced from reference TRBV28 and TRBJ1-4, is DVKVTQSSRYLVKRTGEKVFLECVQDMDHENMFWYRQDPGLGLRLIYFSYDVKMKEKGDIPEGYSVSREKKERFSLILESASTNQTSMYLCASSLTGEEEKLFFGSGTQLSVL.

J is TRBJ1-4 and V is TRBV24-1; 7 positions match TRBD1. The length of the CDR3 is 13 residues. Germline trimming cut 10 bases from V and 4 bases from J; bases unmatched to any gene: 5. Germline values: CDR1 KGHDR, CDR2 SFDVKD. The CDR3 sequence is CATGDSVNEKLFF. The CDR3 DNA is TGTGCCACTGGGGACAGCGTTAATGAAAAACTGTTTTTT.

The chain uses TRBV7-2 and TRBJ2-1; 7 bases fit TRBD2. V shed 4 bases, J shed 3 bases, and the junction held 6 bases outside the gene matches. This CDR3 comprises 15 residues. Germline V gene lookup returns CDR1 SGHTA and CDR2 FQGNSA. The CDR3 loop is CASSSAGTNYNEQFF. The CDR3, as DNA: TGTGCCAGCAGCTCAGCCGGGACTAACTACAATGAGCAGTTCTTC.

V is TRBV11-2 and J is TRBJ2-7, with 8 positions matching TRBD1. The CDR3 is 14 residues long. Germline CDR1 reads SGHAT; CDR2 reads FQNNGV. V shed 3 bases and J 2 bases; nucleotides not matched to a gene: 3. CDR3 region: CASSLTGAPYEQYF. The DNA for the CDR3 is TGTGCCAGCAGCTTGACAGGGGCGCCCTACGAGCAGTACTTC.

The chain couples TRBV11-2 to TRBJ2-5, with no clear D. The germline gives CDR1 SGHAT, CDR2 FQNNGV. The CDR3 has 14 amino acids. Trimming shortened V by 2 bases and J by 5 bases, and 12 bases separated the two germline ends. CDR3 residues: CASSLMTAEETQYF. CDR3 bases: TGTGCCAGCAGCTTAATGACGGCAGAGGAGACCCAGTACTTC.

This rearrangement joins TRBV4-1 to TRBJ2-1; 7 nucleotides match TRBD1. Losses at the gene ends were 4 bases for V and 6 bases for J; bases not matched to a gene: 9. The length of the CDR3 is 15 residues. Germline V gene data show CDR1 as MGHRA and CDR2 as YSYEKL. CDR3 in amino acids: CASSLDRVRGNEQFF. The CDR3, as DNA: TGCGCCAGCAGCCTCGACAGGGTAAGGGGCAATGAGCAGTTCTTC.